A single sample gave rise to the 9 T cell receptor beta chains below, sequenced in a study of T cell responses to AZD1222 COVID-19 vaccine. TCRdb's copy holds only in-frame clones and misses some; the assay was immunoSEQ multiplex PCR. The sample comprises 120,000 or so clones, over 85% of which are singletons, and about 2.5% rests with the top ten. Sequencing was performed on peripheral blood, taken 28 days after the second AZD1222 dose. The receptors shown here come from an adult who received the AZD1222 COVID-19 vaccine.

The chain uses TRBV3-1 (or the pseudogene TRBV3-2) and TRBJ2-7; D tentatively reads TRBD1 or TRBD2 (6 bases each). Germline V gives CDR1 LGHDT, CDR2 YNNKEL (reference sequence). The V gene lost 4 bases and the J gene lost 6 bases, with 10 bases spanning the gap. This CDR3 is 12 amino acids long. The CDR3 here is CASSLRGAEQYF. CDR3 coding DNA: TGTGCCAGCAGCCTGAGGGGGGCCGAGCAGTACTTC.

The rearrangement links TRBV4-3 to TRBJ1-5; the D gene is possibly TRBD1 (5 bases). The germline V gene has CDR1 LGHNA and CDR2 YSLEER. The CDR3 extends over 18 amino acids. V was trimmed by 0 bases and J by 0 bases, leaving 15 bases between them. The CDR3 protein is CASSQDLPTELSNQPQHF. CDR3 sequence (DNA): TGCGCCAGCAGCCAAGATCTCCCGACAGAGCTTAGCAATCAGCCCCAGCATTTT.

The rearrangement joins TRBV12-5 to TRBJ1-3, with a possible D match to TRBD1 (6 bases). The CDR3 covers 15 residues. Trimming stripped 4 bases from V and 4 bases from J, with 14 bases between. Germline V CDR1 and CDR2: LGHNT, FRNRAP. CDR3 sequence reads: CASGSPTGYGNTIYF. The CDR3 bases are TGTGCTAGTGGTTCCCCTACAGGGTACGGAAACACCATATATTTT.

With respect to this clone: A junction boundary mismatches the germline segment, possibly from a read error. The chain has TRBV7-7 and TRBJ2-5; D call uncertain. Germline CDR1 is SSHAT and CDR2 is FNYEAQ (reference sequence). The length of the CDR3 is 13 residues. CDR3 protein: CASSSSHQETQYF. The CDR3 DNA reads TGTGCTAGCAGCTCGTCGCACCAAGAGACCCAGTACTTC.

This chain links TRBV3-1 (or the pseudogene TRBV3-2) with TRBJ1-5; no clear D gene. Between the trimmed V and J ends, which lost 0 bases and 7 bases, there was a span of 7 bases. Germline loops: CDR1 LGHDT, CDR2 YNNKEL (reference sequence). There are 13 residues in the CDR3. The CDR3 coding sequence is TGTGCCAGCAGCCAAGATGGGTCCCAGCCCCAGCATTTT. Encoded protein: CASSQDGSQPQHF.

The rearrangement uses TRBV28 and TRBJ1-2, with D perhaps matching TRBD1 (6 bases). The V end was cut by 4 bases, the J end by 2 bases, with 11 bases between. The CDR3 contains 14 residues. CDR1 is MDHEN, CDR2 SYDVKM, per germline. CDR3 loop: CASSSQGQNYGYTF. The CDR3 DNA reads TGTGCCAGCAGTTCGCAGGGGCAAAACTATGGCTACACCTTC.

The rearrangement uses TRBV7-9 and TRBJ2-5, with D perhaps TRBD1 (6 bases). This CDR3 contains 15 residues. Germline V CDR1 and CDR2: SEHNR, FQNEAQ (reference sequence). Trimming left V 2 bases short and J 0 bases short, with 10 bases between. The DNA for the CDR3 is TGTGCCAGCAGCTTATCAGGGACACACCAAGAGACCCAGTACTTC. It is translated as CASSLSGTHQETQYF.

V and J are TRBV4-2 and TRBJ2-7; 9 bases fit TRBD1. This CDR3 spans 16 amino acids. The trim removed 0 bases at V and 2 bases at J, leaving 5 bases unmatched. Germline V gene lookup returns CDR1 LGHNA and CDR2 YNFKEQ. DNA for the CDR3: TGTGCCAGCAGCCAAGATCGGGACAGGGAGGCCTACGAGCAGTACTTC. Translating it yields CASSQDRDREAYEQYF.

V is TRBV20-1 and J is TRBJ1-1; D might be TRBD1 (6 bases). The CDR3 is 14 residues long. Germline-derived CDR1 and CDR2 are DFQATT and SNEGSKA (reference sequence). V was trimmed by 3 bases and J by 1 base, leaving 12 bases between them. Written as DNA, the CDR3 is TGCAGTGCTAGTTCACGACAGGCGAACACTGAAGCTTTCTTT. Its protein is CSASSRQANTEAFF.